This is a list of T cell receptor beta chains from one sample in a study of blood T cell repertoires in COVID-19. Using immunoSEQ multiplex PCR, the repertoire was profiled, and TCRdb retains in-frame clones only, with some absent. The table shows 200,000 to 250,000 clones, with around 84% occurring only once. Source material: peripheral blood. These receptors originate from a woman aged 40-49 years who had recovered from COVID-19. Each CDR3 is given with its conserved first and last residue.

J | V | CDR3
TRBJ1-1 | TRBV18 | CASSPILLRGSTEAFF
TRBJ2-2 | TRBV30 | CAWSGGQGAYTGELFF
TRBJ2-7 | TRBV6-5 | CASIGGSSYEQYF
TRBJ2-7 | TRBV5-1 | CASSSQTGGYEQYF
TRBJ1-5 | TRBV28 | CASSRPGYYSNQPQHF
TRBJ2-2 | TRBV9 | CASSVSGGFTGELFF
TRBJ1-1 | TRBV7-2 | CASSLVPRSAEAFF
TRBJ2-1 | TRBV5-1 | CASSLDGNSYNEQFF
TRBJ2-7 | TRBV6-2/TRBV6-3 | CASSFHLGEQYF
TRBJ1-2 | TRBV2 | CASRADRGSNYGYTF
TRBJ2-1 | TRBV15 | CATSRAIQGWNEQFF
TRBJ1-2 | TRBV3-1/TRBV3-2 | CASSQDRTNGYTF
TRBJ2-1 | TRBV11-3 | CASSSGSGELDEQFF
TRBJ1-5 | TRBV19 | CASSPHRDRANQPQHF
TRBJ2-2 | TRBV5-1 | CASSVEGQGLTGELFF
TRBJ1-1 | TRBV12-3/TRBV12-4 | CASSSQKNTEAFF
TRBJ1-2 | TRBV7-9 | CASSLGAFYGYTF
TRBJ1-2 | TRBV30 | CAWSYGANYGYTF
TRBJ1-1 | TRBV2 | CASTVGRDSEAFF
TRBJ1-1 | TRBV5-1 | CASSFLNRAETNTEAFF
TRBJ2-7 | TRBV11-3 | CASSLASGYEQYF
TRBJ1-1 | TRBV4-3 | CASSQDRLQNTEAFF
TRBJ1-5 | TRBV10-2 | CASRQGLEQPQHF
TRBJ1-4 | TRBV5-1 | CASRRAGEEKLFF
TRBJ1-1 | TRBV18 | CASSPPGDTEAFF
TRBJ2-3 | TRBV7-2 | CASSLQGLRTDTQYF
TRBJ1-5 | TRBV6-1 | CASSEHDPRGGQPQHF
TRBJ2-7 | TRBV6-5 | CASRKTSSYEQYF
TRBJ1-2 | TRBV19 | CATLRGTGGYGYTF
TRBJ2-3 | TRBV5-4 | CASTFDSAVTDTQYF
TRBJ2-2 | TRBV5-1 | CASSSSGGPYTGELFF
TRBJ1-2 | TRBV19 | CASSMVGSGGNYTF
TRBJ2-5 | TRBV6-5 | CASSPGQGRGETQYF
TRBJ2-3 | TRBV5-1 | CASSRLAVGTDTQYF
TRBJ2-7 | TRBV6-2/TRBV6-3 | CASSYSPSRRSYEQYF
TRBJ2-5 | TRBV6-2/TRBV6-3 | CASSSLAYQETQYF
TRBJ2-1 | TRBV10-1 | CAIPSYNEQFF
TRBJ1-1 | TRBV3-1/TRBV3-2 | CASTRRTMNTEAFF
TRBJ1-2 | TRBV18 | CASSSIAAGSFGYTF
TRBJ2-3 | TRBV19 | CASSKSGGSRSTDTQYF
TRBJ2-3 | TRBV6-5 | CASSYSPEITDTQYF
TRBJ2-3 | TRBV4-3 | CASSQSGGTDTQYF
TRBJ1-2 | TRBV4-3 | CASSQGSTGGLGYTF
TRBJ2-1 | TRBV7-2 | CASSLVGLPSGGYNEQFF
TRBJ2-3 | TRBV5-1 | CASSRWAGNMADTQYF
TRBJ2-1 | TRBV4-2 | CASSQARGTSGTYNEQFF
TRBJ1-4 | TRBV2 | CASSVQGSNEKLFF
TRBJ2-7 | TRBV6-5 | CASRGSSYEQYF
TRBJ1-2 | TRBV5-6 | CASEPGAYRPGGEGQGYTF
TRBJ2-5 | TRBV6-6 | CASSPEETQYF
TRBJ2-1 | TRBV9 | CASTSSGGAYNEQFF
TRBJ2-3 | TRBV30 | CAWSPLAGGFDTQYF
TRBJ2-7 | TRBV5-1 | CASSLTIQGSYEQYF
TRBJ1-2 | TRBV5-1 | CASSPLNREGGYTF
TRBJ2-7 | TRBV19 | CASSISGNMDEQYF